This T cell receptor (beta chain) was sequenced in a study of blood T cells in healthy people across ages. Germline V gives CDR1 SGHRS, CDR2 YFSETQ. V lost 0 bases and J lost 0, with 10 bases in between. The CDR3 sequence is 16 residues long. General observations from the study: The study regarded diversity estimates from one million T cells as underestimates.

As concerns this clonotype: Its antigen is unknown.

It was with a sample-barcoded 5' primer and a J-beta primer mix that a second PCR of about 6 to 12 cycles was run. Unique molecular identifiers of 12 random nucleotides labeled each cDNA. TCRdb independently ran MiXCR on the 5' RACE reads; one entry per CDR3 protein. The sample lists a few hundred thousand distinct CDR3 sequences, approximately 52% occurring once. This TCR derives from a man between 60 and 70 years old in good health. The chain recombines TRBV5-1 with TRBJ2-1; no reliable D call. The sample consisted of blood. The CDR3 reads CASSLDSSSSYNEQFF. CDR3 sequence (DNA): TGCGCCAGCAGCTTGGACAGTTCCTCCTCCTACAATGAGCAGTTCTTC.